The clone carrying this T cell receptor beta chain occurred many times. The data were obtained in a study of prognosis after radiotherapy for stage I lung cancer. Across the study: Patients were some 13 men and more than 5 women aged about 53 to 84, median about 79 years. While over 12 patients showed no significant progression after radiotherapy, four developed distant metastases at a median of about 7 months.

The blood draw at each of two time points yielded roughly 6 milliliters of peripheral blood. From genomic DNA, TCR beta CDR3 was amplified by two-round multiplex PCR. Amplification during the initial PCR round employed primers specific to each TRBV and TRBJ gene. TCRdb re-analysed the multiplex PCR reads in MiXCR, keeping a single row per CDR3 protein. The table lists some 56,000 distinct CDR3 sequences, about a quarter of them singletons. The sequence derives from a donor of 50 years or more with non-small cell lung cancer. The sample here was PBMCs, taken before or after stereotactic body radiation therapy (not recorded which).

The CDR3 DNA is TGTGCCAGCAGTTCCCGACAGCCCTCATCGAACACTGAAGCTTTCTTT. Protein: CASSSRQPSSNTEAFF. The J gene is TRBJ1-1, the V gene TRBV6-5, with TRBD1 as a possible D gene (5 bases). The length of the CDR3 is 16 residues. V lost 4 bases and J lost 1, with 16 bases in between. Germline-derived CDR1 and CDR2 are MNHEY and SVGAGI.